This T cell receptor beta chain is from a study of blood T cell repertoires in COVID-19. Whole-study context: COVID-19 samples from acute and convalescent phases originated in the United States, Italy and Spain. PBMCs, B-cell-depleted T cells, or T cells were the source of the cDNA or gDNA that made up the material.

As originally analysed: Amplification with reference gene primers provided the estimates of nucleated cell counts. Clones were sequenced by immunoSEQ multiplex PCR, and TCRdb holds only the in-frame ones, with some missing. The V and J calls and clone size were taken over from that table, and D and trimming were inferred from the DNA. The sample gives 57,000 or so clones, approximately 83% of which show up once; approximately 14% is in the top ten. V was cut by 0 bases and J by 4 bases, with 9 bases left in between. The V gene's germline CDR1 is KGHSH and CDR2 LQKENI. This CDR3 has 14 amino acids. Material: peripheral blood. This receptor was taken from a human donor in a cohort sampled during active COVID-19. The chain recombines TRBV18 with TRBJ1-2; tentative D call: TRBD1 (6 bases). The CDR3 protein is CASSPPGQPYGYTF. In nucleotides, the CDR3 is TGTGCCAGCTCACCACCGGGACAACCCTATGGCTACACCTTC.